The entry below describes one T cell receptor beta chain. Researchers took blood at baseline, on cycle 4 day 1, and on cycle 7 day 1. Libraries were prepared by immunoSEQ multiplex PCR; TCRdb keeps only in-frame clonotypes and omits some of them. The data show 20,000 or so clones, 85% to 90% seen once. The CDR3 extends over 15 amino acids. V dropped 2 bases and J dropped 6 bases, with 17 bases sitting between them. CDR1 and CDR2 from the germline V gene are MNHNS and SASEGT. These data originate in a study of OX40 agonist ivuxolimab in advanced cancers. The specimen comprised CD4+ or CD8+ T cells sorted from blood, sampled in a trial of the OX40 agonist ivuxolimab. This clonotype was obtained from an adult with an advanced solid tumor such as melanoma, head and neck, liver or kidney cancer. The V call is TRBV6-1, the J call TRBJ2-7, with D perhaps TRBD1 (6 bases). CDR3 sequence (DNA): TGTGCCAGCAGTGAAAGGGGGACACTCGGGCGCGAGCAGTACTTC. It codes for CASSERGTLGREQYF.